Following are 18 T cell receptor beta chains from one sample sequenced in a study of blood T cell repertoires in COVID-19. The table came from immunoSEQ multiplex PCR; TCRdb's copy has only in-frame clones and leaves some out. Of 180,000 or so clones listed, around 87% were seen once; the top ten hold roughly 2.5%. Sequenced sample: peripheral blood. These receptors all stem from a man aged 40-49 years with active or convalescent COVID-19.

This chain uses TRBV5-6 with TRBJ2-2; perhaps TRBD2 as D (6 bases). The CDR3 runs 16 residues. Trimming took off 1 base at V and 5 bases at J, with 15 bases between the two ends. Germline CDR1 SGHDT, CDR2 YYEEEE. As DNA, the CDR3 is TGTGCCAGCAGCTTGCGACCCGGGGGAACAACCGGGGAGCTGTTTTTT. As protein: CASSLRPGGTTGELFF. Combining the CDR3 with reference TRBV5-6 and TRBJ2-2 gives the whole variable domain DAGVTQSPTHLIKTRGQQVTLRCSPKSGHDTVSWYQQALGQGPQFIFQYYEEEERQRGNFPDRFSGHQFPNYSSELNVNALLLGDSALYLCASSLRPGGTTGELFFGEGSRLTVL.

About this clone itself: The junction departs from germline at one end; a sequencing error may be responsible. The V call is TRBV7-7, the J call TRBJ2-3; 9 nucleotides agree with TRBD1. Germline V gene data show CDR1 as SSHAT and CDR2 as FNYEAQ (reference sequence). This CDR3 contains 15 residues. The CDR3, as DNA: TGTGCTAGCAGCTTAGGGGGACAGGGTACAGATACGCAGTATTTT. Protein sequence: CASSLGGQGTDTQYF.

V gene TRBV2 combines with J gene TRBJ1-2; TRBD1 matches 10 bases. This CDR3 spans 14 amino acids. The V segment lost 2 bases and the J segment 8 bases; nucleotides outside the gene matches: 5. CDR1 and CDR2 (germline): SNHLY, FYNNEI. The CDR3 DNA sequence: TGTGCCAGCAGTGAATTGGGACAGGGGTTGGGCTACACCTTC. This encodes CASSELGQGLGYTF.

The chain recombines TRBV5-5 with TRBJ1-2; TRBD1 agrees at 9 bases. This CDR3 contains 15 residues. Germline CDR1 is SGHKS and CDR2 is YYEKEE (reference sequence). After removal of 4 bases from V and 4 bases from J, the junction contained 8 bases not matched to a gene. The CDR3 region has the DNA TGTGCCAGCAGCCCGCCGGGACAGGGACTCTATGGCTACACCTTC. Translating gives CASSPPGQGLYGYTF.

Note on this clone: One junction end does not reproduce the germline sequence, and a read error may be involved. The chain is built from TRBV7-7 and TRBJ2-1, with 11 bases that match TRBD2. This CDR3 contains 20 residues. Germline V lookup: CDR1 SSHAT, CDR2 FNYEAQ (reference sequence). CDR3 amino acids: CASSPRAGPQGLAAYNEQFF. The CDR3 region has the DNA TGTGCTAGCAGCCCCCGGGCAGGACCTCAGGGACTAGCGGCTTACAATGAGCAGTTCTTC.

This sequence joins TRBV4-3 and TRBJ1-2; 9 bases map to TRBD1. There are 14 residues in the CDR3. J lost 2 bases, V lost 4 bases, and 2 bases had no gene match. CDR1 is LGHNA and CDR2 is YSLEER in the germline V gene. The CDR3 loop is CASSPGQGNYGYTF. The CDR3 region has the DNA TGCGCCAGCAGCCCTGGACAGGGGAACTATGGCTACACCTTC.

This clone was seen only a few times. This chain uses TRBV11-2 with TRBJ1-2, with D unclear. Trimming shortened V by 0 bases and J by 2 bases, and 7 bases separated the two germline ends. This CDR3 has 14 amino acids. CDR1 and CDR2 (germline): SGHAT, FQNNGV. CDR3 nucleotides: TGTGCCAGCAGCTTAGACGCGATCAACTATGGCTACACCTTC. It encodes CASSLDAINYGYTF. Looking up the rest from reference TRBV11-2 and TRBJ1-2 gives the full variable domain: EAGVAQSPRYKIIEKRQSVAFWCNPISGHATLYWYQQILGQGPKLLIQFQNNGVVDDSQLPKDRFSAERLKGVDSTLKIQPAKLEDSAVYLCASSLDAINYGYTFGSGTRLTVV.

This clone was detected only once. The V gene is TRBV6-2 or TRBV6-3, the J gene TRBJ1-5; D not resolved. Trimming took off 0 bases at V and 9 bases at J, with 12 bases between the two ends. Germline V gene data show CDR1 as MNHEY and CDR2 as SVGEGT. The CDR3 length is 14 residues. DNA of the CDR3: TGTGCCAGCAGTTACTCGGGAGTAGGGAGGCCCCAGCATTTT. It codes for CASSYSGVGRPQHF.

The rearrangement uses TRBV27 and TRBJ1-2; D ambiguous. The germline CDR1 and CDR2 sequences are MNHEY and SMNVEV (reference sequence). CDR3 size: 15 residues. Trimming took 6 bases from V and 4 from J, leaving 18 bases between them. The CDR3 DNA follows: TGTGCCAGCAGCCCCGGAGCTTACTCTTCCTATGGCTACACCTTC. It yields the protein CASSPGAYSSYGYTF.

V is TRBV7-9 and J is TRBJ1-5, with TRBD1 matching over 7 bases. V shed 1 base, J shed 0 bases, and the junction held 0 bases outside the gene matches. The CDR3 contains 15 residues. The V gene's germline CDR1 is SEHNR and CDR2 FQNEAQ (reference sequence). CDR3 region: CASSLGDSSNQPQHF. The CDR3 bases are TGTGCCAGCAGCTTAGGGGACAGTAGCAATCAGCCCCAGCATTTT.

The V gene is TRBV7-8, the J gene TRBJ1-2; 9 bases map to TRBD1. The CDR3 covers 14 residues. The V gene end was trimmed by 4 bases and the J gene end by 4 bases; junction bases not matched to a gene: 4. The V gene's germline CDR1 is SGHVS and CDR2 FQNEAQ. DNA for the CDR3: TGTGCCAGCAGCTCTCGGACAGGGGTCTATGGCTACACCTTC. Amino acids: CASSSRTGVYGYTF.

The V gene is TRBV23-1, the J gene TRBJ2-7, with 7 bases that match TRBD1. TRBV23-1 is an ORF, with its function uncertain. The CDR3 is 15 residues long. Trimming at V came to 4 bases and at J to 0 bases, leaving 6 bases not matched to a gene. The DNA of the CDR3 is TGCGCCAGCAGTCCCTCGAGGACAGGCTCCTACGAGCAGTACTTC. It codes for CASSPSRTGSYEQYF.

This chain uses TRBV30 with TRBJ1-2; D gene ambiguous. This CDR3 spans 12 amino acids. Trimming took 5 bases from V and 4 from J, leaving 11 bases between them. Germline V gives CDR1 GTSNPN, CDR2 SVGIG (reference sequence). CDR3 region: CAWDGSGYGYTF. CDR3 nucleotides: TGTGCCTGGGATGGCTCGGGCTATGGCTACACCTTC.

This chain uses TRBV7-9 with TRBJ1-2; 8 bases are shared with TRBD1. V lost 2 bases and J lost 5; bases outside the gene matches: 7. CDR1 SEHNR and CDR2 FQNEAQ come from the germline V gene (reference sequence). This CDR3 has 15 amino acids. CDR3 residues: CASSLSYRGEYGYTF. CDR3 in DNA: TGTGCCAGCAGCTTATCGTACAGGGGGGAGTATGGCTACACCTTC.

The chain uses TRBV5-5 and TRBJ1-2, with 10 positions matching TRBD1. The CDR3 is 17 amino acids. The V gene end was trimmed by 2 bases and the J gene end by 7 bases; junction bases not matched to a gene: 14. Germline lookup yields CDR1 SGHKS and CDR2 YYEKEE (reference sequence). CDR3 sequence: CASSFSGTGALLPGYTF. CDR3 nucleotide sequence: TGTGCCAGCAGCTTTTCCGGGACAGGGGCACTCCTTCCTGGCTACACCTTC.

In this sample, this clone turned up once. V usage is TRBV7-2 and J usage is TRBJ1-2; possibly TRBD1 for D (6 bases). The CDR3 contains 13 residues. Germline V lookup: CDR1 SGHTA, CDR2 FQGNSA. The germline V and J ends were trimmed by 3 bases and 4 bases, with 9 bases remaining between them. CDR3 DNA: TGTGCCAGCAGCTTTACAGGGTTCTATGGCTACACCTTC. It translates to CASSFTGFYGYTF.

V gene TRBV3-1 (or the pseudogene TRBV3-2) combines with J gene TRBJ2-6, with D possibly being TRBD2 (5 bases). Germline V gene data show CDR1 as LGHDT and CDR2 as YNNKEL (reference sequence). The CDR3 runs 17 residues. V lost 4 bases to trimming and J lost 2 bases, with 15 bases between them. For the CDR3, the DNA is TGTGCCAGCAGCCCTCCGAGGGTAGGGACTGGGGCCAACGTCCTGACTTTC. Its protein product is CASSPPRVGTGANVLTF.

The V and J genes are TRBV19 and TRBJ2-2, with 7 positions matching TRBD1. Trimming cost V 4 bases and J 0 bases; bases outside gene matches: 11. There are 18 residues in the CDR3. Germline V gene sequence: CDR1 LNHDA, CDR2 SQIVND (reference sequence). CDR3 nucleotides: TGTGCCAGTAGTAAATATGGTCCGGACAGGACGAACACCGGGGAGCTGTTTTTT. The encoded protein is CASSKYGPDRTNTGELFF.